These 8 T cell receptor beta chains originate from one sample sequenced in a study of cytomegalovirus exposure and HLA in healthy donors. The PCR made use of 60 Vbeta and 13 Jbeta primers. Clones were read by immunoSEQ multiplex PCR, and TCRdb kept only the in-frame ones, dropping some. The table records roughly 200,000 clones, roughly three quarters of them present only once. Sequencing was performed on PBMCs. The receptors shown here come from a male donor in good health and CMV-seronegative.

CDR3 sequence: CASSQGQYQETQYF. DNA of the CDR3: TGTGCCAGCAGCCAGGGGCAGTACCAAGAGACCCAGTACTTC. The chain combines TRBV7-2 with TRBJ2-5; weak D call: TRBD1 (6 bases). CDR3 length: 14 amino acids. Germline-derived CDR1 and CDR2 are SGHTA and FQGNSA. Trimming took off 5 bases at V and 0 bases at J, with 10 bases between the two ends. The whole variable domain, filled in from reference TRBV7-2 and TRBJ2-5, reads GAGVSQSPSNKVTEKGKDVELRCDPISGHTALYWYRQSLGQGLEFLIYFQGNSAPDKSGLPSDRFSAERTGGSVSTLTIQRTQQEDSAVYLCASSQGQYQETQYFGPGTRLLVL.

The genes are TRBV27 and TRBJ1-5, with 7 bases identical to TRBD1. Losses at the gene ends were 6 bases for V and 4 bases for J; bases not matched to a gene: 6. The CDR3 is made up of 14 amino acids. Germline V gene lookup returns CDR1 MNHEY and CDR2 SMNVEV (reference sequence). The CDR3 reads CASRTGYSNQPQHF. As DNA, the CDR3 is TGTGCCAGCAGGACAGGGTACTCTAATCAGCCCCAGCATTTT.

This clone was detected only once. The rearrangement joins TRBV4-2 to TRBJ1-2; D is unresolved. V lost 1 base, J lost 3 bases, and 9 bases lay in between. CDR3 length equals 14 residues. Germline V lookup: CDR1 LGHNA, CDR2 YNFKEQ. The CDR3 nucleotides are TGTGCCAGCAGCCAAGTCAACTCCGACTATGGCTACACCTTC. Translated: CASSQVNSDYGYTF.

The rearrangement joins TRBV7-9 to TRBJ2-5; D unclear. Between the trimmed V and J ends, which lost 6 bases and 2 bases, there was a span of 7 bases. Germline CDR1 SEHNR, CDR2 FQNEAQ (reference sequence). This CDR3 comprises 12 residues. The CDR3 coding sequence is TGTGCCAGCAGTTTATATCAAGAGACCCAGTACTTC. Translation gives CASSLYQETQYF.

The V and J genes are TRBV19 and TRBJ2-7, with D possibly being TRBD1 (6 bases). CDR1 and CDR2 (germline): LNHDA, SQIVND (reference sequence). Trimming left V 4 bases short and J 0 bases short, with 10 bases between. There are 14 residues in the CDR3. The CDR3 DNA reads TGTGCCAGTAGTACGATGACAGGCTCCTACGAGCAGTACTTC. Translating gives CASSTMTGSYEQYF.

The V call is TRBV2, the J call TRBJ1-5; 8 nucleotides match TRBD1. Unmatched junction bases numbered 10, after V lost 6 bases and J lost 9 bases. In germline, CDR1 is SNHLY, CDR2 FYNNEI. The CDR3 spans 14 residues. CDR3 nucleotides: TGTGCCAGCAGCCCAGGGACAGGCGAACGGCCCCAGCATTTT. Translating it yields CASSPGTGERPQHF.

This clone was counted a few times. The chain is built from TRBV5-6 and TRBJ1-2; 9 bases line up with TRBD1. Germline V gene lookup returns CDR1 SGHDT and CDR2 YYEEEE. The CDR3 is 16 amino acids. J was trimmed by 8 bases and V by 0 bases; bases with no gene match: 11. The CDR3 DNA reads as TGTGCCAGCAGCTTGGCCGCGGGACAGGGACCATACGGCTACACCTTC. Its translation: CASSLAAGQGPYGYTF.

This clone was detected only a few times. J is TRBJ1-5 and V is TRBV28, with D perhaps TRBD1 (6 bases). This CDR3 comprises 13 residues. The V end was cut by 6 bases, the J end by 7 bases, with 13 bases between. The germline V gene encodes CDR1 MDHEN and CDR2 SYDVKM. CDR3 sequence: CASRGTLAQPQHF. The CDR3 region has the DNA TGTGCCAGCAGGGGGACACTCGCGCAGCCCCAGCATTTT.